Following are 25 T cell receptor beta chains from one sample sequenced in a study of T cells and copy number aberrations in small-cell lung cancer. This table comes from immunoSEQ multiplex PCR, and its TCRdb copy is limited to in-frame clones, with some not included. In the table there are about 2,600 clones, approximately 80% of which are singletons. Sequenced: normal tissue next to the tumor. Receptors were obtained from a man in his 60s with small cell lung cancer.

V gene TRBV6-5 combines with J gene TRBJ2-1, with D perhaps matching TRBD1 (6 bases). Germline V gene sequence: CDR1 MNHEY, CDR2 SVGAGI. The germline V and J ends were trimmed by 0 bases and 7 bases, with 13 bases remaining between them. The CDR3 runs to 15 residues. For the CDR3, the DNA is TGTGCCAGCAGTTACTCGGGGGCCTCGTCTAATGAGCAGTTCTTC. As protein: CASSYSGASSNEQFF.

The chain combines TRBV28 with TRBJ2-7, with 7 bases aligning to TRBD1. The CDR3 covers 12 residues. Germline CDR1 reads MDHEN; CDR2 reads SYDVKM. Unmatched junction bases numbered 9, after V lost 8 bases and J lost 8 bases. CDR3 bases: TGTGCCAGCCGACTTGGGACAGCTAAGCAGTACTTC. Translating it yields CASRLGTAKQYF.

The CDR3 sequence is CASSPGALGDSPLHF. DNA for the CDR3: TGTGCCAGCAGCCCAGGGGCCCTTGGGGATTCACCCCTCCACTTT. The chain uses TRBV7-9 and TRBJ1-6; weak D call: TRBD1 (6 bases). This CDR3 is 15 amino acids long. Trimming took 5 bases from V and 8 from J, leaving 16 bases between them. Looked up from germline, CDR1 is SEHNR and CDR2 is FQNEAQ (reference sequence).

The chain has TRBV5-6 and TRBJ2-7; TRBD2 might be the D (6 bases). CDR3 length equals 13 residues. The germline V gene has CDR1 SGHDT and CDR2 YYEEEE. The V and J ends lost 2 bases and 2 bases respectively, with 8 bases between them. The CDR3 nucleotides read TGTGCCAGCAGCTTCGGGGGTCCCTACGAGCAGTACTTC. Translating it yields CASSFGGPYEQYF.

The chain couples TRBV28 to TRBJ2-3, with 7 bases identical to TRBD2. V gave up 5 bases and J gave up 2 bases; unmatched junction bases: 7. Per germline, CDR1 MDHEN and CDR2 SYDVKM. This CDR3 has 15 residues. Here the CDR3 DNA reads TGTGCCAGCAGTCCTCCTAGCGGACTCACAGATACGCAGTATTTT. This translates into CASSPPSGLTDTQYF. Combining the CDR3 with reference TRBV28 and TRBJ2-3 gives the whole variable domain DVKVTQSSRYLVKRTGEKVFLECVQDMDHENMFWYRQDPGLGLRLIYFSYDVKMKEKGDIPEGYSVSREKKERFSLILESASTNQTSMYLCASSPPSGLTDTQYFGPGTRLTVL.

This clone was recorded a few times. This sample also contains other DNA sequences that code for the same CDR3. The CDR3 DNA sequence: TGTGCCAGCAGCGTAGCCGGGGGGCAGGGAGATACGCAGTATTTT. Protein: CASSVAGGQGDTQYF. J is TRBJ2-3 and V is TRBV9, with D perhaps matching TRBD2 (7 bases). Germline-derived CDR1 and CDR2 are SGDLS and YYNGEE. The CDR3 runs 15 residues. Trimming pared 0 bases from V and 5 bases from J, leaving 13 bases between.

The chain has TRBV25-1 and TRBJ2-1; D possibly uses TRBD1 or TRBD2 (6 bases each). The V and J ends lost 4 bases and 12 bases respectively, with 16 bases between them. This CDR3 is built from 13 residues. Germline CDR1 reads MGHDK; CDR2 reads SYGVNS. The CDR3 DNA follows: TGTGCCAGCAGTGCCCCAGGAGGGGGGTGGCAGTTCTTC. Protein: CASSAPGGGWQFF.

The chain carries TRBV6-1 and TRBJ1-1; D is uncertain. The CDR3 runs 13 residues. V shed 4 bases and J shed 2 bases, with 8 bases lying between them. Germline lookup yields CDR1 MNHNS and CDR2 SASEGT. The CDR3 nucleotides read TGTGCCAGCAGTGTGAGTGATAACACTGAAGCTTTCTTT. Translated: CASSVSDNTEAFF.

J is TRBJ1-1 and V is TRBV5-1, with D possibly matching TRBD1 (5 bases). Per the germline V gene, CDR1 is SGHRS and CDR2 is YFSETQ. The V end was cut by 2 bases, the J end by 0 bases, with 11 bases between. This CDR3 is built from 15 residues. CDR3 sequence (DNA): TGCGCCAGCAGCTTCCAGACAGATATGAACACTGAAGCTTTCTTT. It is translated as CASSFQTDMNTEAFF.

The chain recombines TRBV11-2 with TRBJ1-1; D call uncertain. The germline gives CDR1 SGHAT, CDR2 FQNNGV. The CDR3 consists of 12 residues. V was clipped by 3 bases and J by 10 bases, with 12 bases between them. In DNA, the CDR3 is TGTGCCAGCAGCTTTGGAGGTGGTGGAGCTTTCTTT. Its protein is CASSFGGGGAFF.

The J gene is TRBJ1-5, the V gene TRBV6-6; D is uncertain. CDR1 and CDR2 (germline): MNHNY, SVGAGI (reference sequence). CDR3 size: 13 residues. V gave up 6 bases and J gave up 4 bases, with 10 bases separating them. DNA for the CDR3: TGTGCCAGCAGGCCGGACCCTAATCAGCCCCAGCATTTT. This translates into CASRPDPNQPQHF.

This chain connects TRBV6-4 to TRBJ2-7; the D gene could be TRBD1 or TRBD2 (5 bases each). CDR3 length: 13 amino acids. Trimming cost V 3 bases and J 6 bases, with 12 bases left between them. The germline V gene encodes CDR1 MRHNA and CDR2 SNTAGT. The CDR3 nucleotides are TGTGCCAGCAGTGAGGGACCGTCCCTCGAGCAGTACTTC. The encoded protein is CASSEGPSLEQYF.

The rearrangement links TRBV7-9 to TRBJ2-5; 7 bases align to TRBD2. The CDR3 runs to 15 residues. From germline, CDR1 is SEHNR and CDR2 FQNEAQ (reference sequence). The V and J ends lost 7 bases and 5 bases, in that order; junction bases with no gene match: 13. CDR3 residues: CASTASGLGGETQYF. CDR3 nucleotide sequence: TGTGCCAGCACAGCTAGCGGCCTGGGAGGGGAGACCCAGTACTTC.

In this sample, this clone turned up a few times. The rearrangement links TRBV7-9 to TRBJ2-3, with TRBD2 identical over 8 bases. CDR3 length equals 15 residues. The V and J ends lost 6 bases and 1 base, in that order; junction bases with no gene match: 6. The germline gives CDR1 SEHNR, CDR2 FQNEAQ (reference sequence). The CDR3, as DNA: TGTGCCAGCAGTACACGGGAGGGGGGCACAGATACGCAGTATTTT. Its protein is CASSTREGGTDTQYF.

This clone has more than one count but fewer than ten. The chain combines TRBV7-2 with TRBJ1-4, with TRBD1 as a possible D gene (6 bases). CDR1 SGHTA and CDR2 FQGNSA come from the germline V gene. With 4 bases removed from V and 1 base from J, the gap between germline ends came to 13 bases. The CDR3 runs 16 residues. The CDR3: CASSWGGGGTNEKLFF. CDR3 sequence (DNA): TGTGCCAGCAGCTGGGGGGGAGGGGGAACTAATGAAAAACTGTTTTTT.

The chain recombines TRBV13 with TRBJ1-1; D is uncertain. This CDR3 is 13 amino acids long. V was cut by 6 bases and J by 4 bases, with 12 bases left in between. Germline V CDR1 and CDR2: PRHDT, FYEKMQ (reference sequence). The CDR3 loop is CASRTSIITEAFF. CDR3 DNA sequence: TGTGCCAGCAGAACCAGTATAATCACTGAAGCTTTCTTT. Combining the CDR3 with reference TRBV13 and TRBJ1-1 gives the whole variable domain AAGVIQSPRHLIKEKRETATLKCYPIPRHDTVYWYQQGPGQDPQFLISFYEKMQSDKGSIPDRFSAQQFSDYHSELNMSSLELGDSALYFCASRTSIITEAFFGQGTRLTVV.

Turning to this clone: One end of the junction is discordant with germline, which a read error may explain. The chain combines TRBV7-7 with TRBJ1-1; a weak D match, TRBD1 (5 bases). Germline lookup yields CDR1 SSHAT and CDR2 FNYEAQ (reference sequence). The CDR3 spans 13 residues. Here the CDR3 reads CASSLGENTEAFF. CDR3 in DNA: TGTGCTAGCAGCTTAGGGGAGAACACTGAAGCTTTCTTT.

This chain links TRBV5-1 with TRBJ1-1; a possible D gene is TRBD1 (5 bases). The V end lost 1 base, the J end lost 8 bases, and 9 bases lay between the germline ends. CDR1 is SGHRS and CDR2 is YFSETQ in the germline V gene. This CDR3 spans 12 amino acids. The CDR3 protein is CASSLIGDEAFF. CDR3 bases: TGCGCCAGCAGCTTGATCGGGGACGAAGCTTTCTTT.

V usage is TRBV30 and J usage is TRBJ1-1, with TRBD1 matching 8 bases. With V trimmed by 5 bases and J by 3 bases, 11 bases remained unmatched. Germline V lookup: CDR1 GTSNPN, CDR2 SVGIG (reference sequence). The CDR3 spans 15 residues. The CDR3 DNA reads TGTGCCTGGGGGGATATTAAGACAGGGGACACTGAAGCTTTCTTT. It is translated as CAWGDIKTGDTEAFF.

V usage is TRBV28 and J usage is TRBJ1-1, with a possible D match to TRBD1 (5 bases). The CDR3 totals 12 residues. V was pared by 3 bases and J by 9 bases, with 11 bases between. Germline CDR1 and CDR2: MDHEN and SYDVKM. DNA for the CDR3: TGTGCCAGCAGTTTCGTACAGGCCCAAGCTTTCTTT. Its protein product is CASSFVQAQAFF.

This clone was observed once. V and J are TRBV7-3 and TRBJ1-5, with D tentatively TRBD1 (5 bases). The germline CDR1 and CDR2 sequences are SGHTA and FQGTGA. V lost 5 bases and J lost 3, with 20 bases in between. This CDR3 spans 17 amino acids. The CDR3 DNA reads TGTGCCAGCAGCCGGCACCCCGGCAGGGCCCTCAATCAGCCCCAGCATTTT. Translated, it gives CASSRHPGRALNQPQHF.

This chain uses TRBV29-1 with TRBJ2-1, with 8 bases aligning to TRBD1. J was trimmed by 1 base and V by 0 bases; bases with no gene match: 5. The CDR3 extends over 16 amino acids. CDR1 and CDR2 from the germline V gene are SQVTM and ANQGSEA. The CDR3 loop reads CSVEDEDRASYNEQFF. CDR3 DNA: TGCAGCGTTGAAGATGAGGACAGGGCGTCCTACAATGAGCAGTTCTTC.

The chain recombines TRBV7-9 with TRBJ1-1, with D hard to call. The CDR3 extends over 14 amino acids. CDR1 and CDR2 (germline): SEHNR, FQNEAQ (reference sequence). The V and J ends lost 3 bases and 4 bases respectively, with 12 bases between them. This CDR3 reads CASSLDPVATEAFF. In DNA, the CDR3 is TGTGCCAGCAGCTTGGACCCGGTGGCCACTGAAGCTTTCTTT. Complete variable domain (other parts from reference TRBV7-9 and TRBJ1-1): DTGVSQNPRHKITKRGQNVTFRCDPISEHNRLYWYRQTLGQGPEFLTYFQNEAQLEKSRLLSDRFSAERPKGSFSTLEIQRTEQGDSAMYLCASSLDPVATEAFFGQGTRLTVV.

The chain has TRBV18 and TRBJ1-4; TRBD1 matches 9 bases. The V gene end was trimmed by 2 bases and the J gene end by 7 bases; junction bases not matched to a gene: 11. CDR3 length equals 17 residues. Looked up from germline, CDR1 is KGHSH and CDR2 is LQKENI. The CDR3 nucleotides read TGTGCCAGCTCACCAGAAAGGACAGGGGCAGGGAGTGAAAAACTGTTTTTT. This gives the protein CASSPERTGAGSEKLFF. The whole variable domain, filled in from reference TRBV18 and TRBJ1-4, reads NAGVMQNPRHLVRRRGQEARLRCSPMKGHSHVYWYRQLPEEGLKFMVYLQKENIIDESGMPKERFSAEFPKEGPSILRIQQVVRGDSAAYFCASSPERTGAGSEKLFFGSGTQLSVL.

The CDR3 DNA reads as TGTGCCAGCAGCTTAGGAGGGACTAGCGGAATTGGCTCCTACAATGAGCAGTTCTTC. Protein: CASSLGGTSGIGSYNEQFF. The rearrangement links TRBV11-3 to TRBJ2-1; 11 bases line up with TRBD2. The CDR3 has 19 amino acids. The V and J ends lost 1 base and 0 bases, in that order; junction bases with no gene match: 8. Germline V lookup: CDR1 SGHNT, CDR2 YENEEA.